The source of this T cell receptor beta chain is a study of shared clonotypes between healthy human individuals. Study-level findings and limits: Although depth was large, rarefaction showed that sequencing of the sorted subsets was incomplete.

Notes on this clone: The antigen remains undetermined.

The CDR3 loop spans 18 amino acids. The germline V gene has CDR1 MDHEN and CDR2 SYDVKM. Trimming at V came to 6 bases and at J to 0 bases, leaving 10 bases not matched to a gene. Assay: immunoSEQ multiplex PCR; the TCRdb copy retains only in-frame clones and omits some. The data contain some 2 million clones, about 95% of them singletons. This chain connects TRBV28 to TRBJ2-1, with 11 bases fitting TRBD2. Material for sequencing was naive CD4+ T cells sorted from blood. Sample subset: CD45RA+ positively selected. The sequence was obtained from a man younger than 35 in good health. CDR3 sequence: CASRGTSGTWSSYNEQFF. CDR3 DNA sequence: TGTGCCAGCAGGGGGACTAGCGGAACTTGGAGCTCCTACAATGAGCAGTTCTTC. The full variable domain, its missing parts supplied by reference TRBV28 and TRBJ2-1, is DVKVTQSSRYLVKRTGEKVFLECVQDMDHENMFWYRQDPGLGLRLIYFSYDVKMKEKGDIPEGYSVSREKKERFSLILESASTNQTSMYLCASRGTSGTWSSYNEQFFGPGTRLTVL.